This paragraph covers one T cell receptor (beta chain) sequence. Its cognate antigen is unknown. One end of the junction does not line up with germline, which may come from a read error. The data were taken from a study of OX40 agonist ivuxolimab in advanced cancers. Study-wide findings and caveats: There were, on average, more expanded clones in CD8+ T cells than in CD4+.

Using immunoSEQ multiplex PCR, the repertoire was profiled, and TCRdb retains in-frame clones only, with some absent. The sample includes around 50,000 clones, approximately 90% of them seen just once. The sequence was collected from an adult with an advanced solid tumor such as melanoma, head and neck, liver or kidney cancer. This specimen consisted of CD4+ or CD8+ T cells sorted from blood, obtained in a trial of the OX40 agonist ivuxolimab.

The CDR3 nucleotides read TGTGCCAGCAGCCCCCCCGCCGGGACAACTTATGAAAAACTGTTTTTT. As protein: CASSPPAGTTYEKLFF. This chain connects TRBV9 to TRBJ1-4, with D perhaps matching TRBD1 (6 bases). This CDR3 is 16 amino acids long. Germline V gene sequence: CDR1 SGDLS, CDR2 YYNGEE.